The 6 T cell receptor beta chains given below trace back to one sample, sequenced in a study of patients and donors after allogeneic stem cell transplantation. TCRdb re-derived calls from the RT-PCR reads in MiXCR, one entry per CDR3 protein. The data show approximately 90,000 distinct CDR3 sequences, roughly 5.1% seen once. Sequences were obtained from blood, either unsorted or a sorted T cell fraction (not recorded which). The receptor set was obtained from a human donor who was either an allogeneic HSCT recipient or a stem cell or donor lymphocyte infusion donor (not recorded which). It is not recorded whose cells these are; they may come from a transplant donor.

The chain couples TRBV7-9 to TRBJ2-3, with TRBD2 as a possible D gene (5 bases). From germline, CDR1 is SEHNR and CDR2 FQNEAQ (reference sequence). This CDR3 is 14 amino acids long. Trimming removed 7 bases at V and 2 bases at J, with 13 bases between. The CDR3 loop reads CASTPPGDTDTQYF. The CDR3, as DNA: TGTGCCAGCACCCCCCCCGGGGACACAGATACGCAGTATTTT.

This clonotype has ten or more counts. CDR3 residues: CASSPNDKETQYF. The CDR3 region has the DNA TGTGCCAGCAGCCCCAATGATAAAGAGACCCAGTACTTC. The chain links TRBV9 to TRBJ2-5; the D is unclear. V was shortened by 4 bases and J by 3 bases, with 10 bases between the two germline ends. The CDR3 sequence is 13 residues long. Germline CDR1 and CDR2: SGDLS and YYNGEE.

This clonotype was seen at least ten times. The rearrangement links TRBV7-9 to TRBJ2-5; TRBD1 matches 10 bases. Germline V lookup: CDR1 SEHNR, CDR2 FQNEAQ (reference sequence). The V segment lost 5 bases and the J segment 5 bases; nucleotides outside the gene matches: 8. There are 15 residues in the CDR3. CDR3 coding DNA: TGTGCCAGCAGCCTTTGGACAGGGGGTCAGGAGACCCAGTACTTC. It codes for CASSLWTGGQETQYF. The full variable domain, completed using reference TRBV7-9 and TRBJ2-5, is DTGVSQNPRHKITKRGQNVTFRCDPISEHNRLYWYRQTLGQGPEFLTYFQNEAQLEKSRLLSDRFSAERPKGSFSTLEIQRTEQGDSAMYLCASSLWTGGQETQYFGPGTRLLVL.

This clonotype was seen more than once but under ten times. V usage is TRBV12-3 or TRBV12-4 and J usage is TRBJ2-7, with 10 bases fitting TRBD2. Trimming removed 5 bases from V and 4 bases from J; junction bases left unmatched: 5. This CDR3 spans 14 amino acids. The CDR3 reads CASSKRGGRYEQYF. CDR3 nucleotide sequence: TGTGCCAGCAGTAAGCGGGGGGGCCGGTACGAGCAGTACTTC.

This clonotype was seen ten or more times. In DNA, the CDR3 is TGTGCCAGCAGCCCCAGAGGACAGGGTAGCAATCAGCCCCAGCATTTT. Translated: CASSPRGQGSNQPQHF. The rearrangement uses TRBV3-1 and TRBJ1-5, with 8 bases matching TRBD1. This CDR3 region has 16 residues. J lost 0 bases, V lost 4 bases, and 5 bases had no gene match. Germline CDR1 reads LGHDT; CDR2 reads YNNKEL (reference sequence).

The sample holds many counts of this clonotype. The chain uses TRBV5-6 and TRBJ2-3, with TRBD2 as a possible D gene (6 bases). CDR1 SGHDT and CDR2 YYEEEE come from the germline V gene. Trimming stripped 0 bases from V and 2 bases from J, with 7 bases between. CDR3 length: 14 amino acids. DNA for the CDR3: TGTGCCAGCAGCTTGGGGACTATCACAGATACGCAGTATTTT. Translation gives CASSLGTITDTQYF.